This TCR beta chain comes out of a study of molecular identifiers for immune sequencing clone quantification. A single record per CDR3 protein comes from TCRdb applying MiXCR to the PCR reads. The table shows some 650,000 distinct CDR3 sequences, with 20% occurring only once. This clonotype was picked up many times. The material sequenced was naive CD8+ T cells from blood, with Jurkat cell RNA spiked in. Subset noted: FACS-sorted CD8+CD4-CCR7+CD45RA+ naive T cells. The TCR originated in a human donor in good health. Some libraries in this study had Jurkat cell RNA spiked in.

The CDR3 DNA follows: TGTGCCAGCACCTACTTATCAGGGGGTGGCGAGCAGTACTTC. Its translation: CASTYLSGGGEQYF. The chain carries TRBV6-5 and TRBJ2-7, with TRBD1 matching over 7 bases. The germline V gene has CDR1 MNHEY and CDR2 SVGAGI. This CDR3 is built from 14 residues. V lost 7 bases, J lost 6 bases, and 12 bases stayed unmatched.